This TCR beta chain was captured in a study of T cell changes during pregnancy in multiple sclerosis. The trim removed 6 bases at V and 4 bases at J, leaving 9 bases unmatched. Germline CDR1 reads SQVTM; CDR2 reads ANQGSEA. The CDR3 runs 14 residues. Generated by immunoSEQ multiplex PCR, the TCRdb table keeps only in-frame clones and is missing some. The table includes about 96,000 clones, 85% to 95% detected once. This TCR derives from a female donor with multiple sclerosis, enrolled in a pregnancy study. V and J are TRBV29-1 and TRBJ2-7, with 10 bases that match TRBD2. The source was peripheral blood, collected in the first trimester of pregnancy. The CDR3 nucleotides read TGCAGCGTCCGTACTGGACTAGCGGCGTACGAGCAGTACTTC. Translated: CSVRTGLAAYEQYF.